This T cell receptor beta chain is drawn from a study of cytomegalovirus exposure and HLA in healthy donors. Study as a whole: Unique TCRs numbering around 80 million, obtained from HLA-typed donors, made up an early data release. Study-level points and caveats: Earlier findings revealed that most TCR beta V segments proved productive either about 90% or about 30% of the time. Immune exposure data for these donors was limited to CMV serostatus.

A remark on this clone: Its antigen is not identified.

PCR primers comprised 60 Vbeta and 13 Jbeta primers. Method: immunoSEQ multiplex PCR; TCRdb's copy keeps in-frame clones and lacks some. Among approximately 240,000 clones listed, 82% were seen once. The germline V and J ends were trimmed by 6 bases and 2 bases, with 14 bases remaining between them. Germline lookup yields CDR1 SNHLY and CDR2 FYNNEI. CDR3 length: 15 residues. This TCR derives from a woman between 40 and 55 years old in good health and CMV-seropositive. The chain has TRBV2 and TRBJ2-1; TRBD2 is a possible D gene (6 bases). Sequenced: PBMCs. In DNA, the CDR3 is TGTGCCAGCAGACCCCCTAGCGAACCCTACAATGAGCAGTTCTTC. Translating it yields CASRPPSEPYNEQFF.